The T cell receptor beta chain described here comes from a study of brain metastases from non-small cell lung cancer. Only a few counts were recorded for this clone. As yet, its antigen is unknown. The study's findings and limits: In roughly 64% of brain metastases, T-cell clones were expanded compared with matched primary tumors. T-cell infiltration was lower in brain metastases than primaries (P < 0.001).

Produced via immunoSEQ multiplex PCR; TCRdb's table is partial and in-frame only. The sample consists of approximately 4,400 clones, about four fifths of them appearing once. With 6 bases removed from V and 3 bases from J, the gap between germline ends came to 11 bases. CDR3 size: 13 residues. Germline V lookup: CDR1 MNHEY, CDR2 SVGAGI. This chain joins TRBV6-5 and TRBJ1-2, with D possibly TRBD1 on 5 matching bases. The sequenced sample was primary lung tumor tissue. The receptor's source is a donor aged 40 or older with non-small cell lung cancer. CDR3 sequence: CASSAGGDYGYTF. Here the CDR3 DNA reads TGTGCCAGCAGCGCCGGGGGGGACTATGGCTACACCTTC.